Listed below are T cell receptor beta chains from one sample, sequenced in a study of spatial heterogeneity in lung cancer. TCRdb used MiXCR to reprocess the 5' RACE reads, holding one entry per CDR3 protein. In the table there are 35,000 to 55,000 distinct CDR3 sequences, 6.5% to 8% of which are singletons. The source material was PBMCs, sampled at surgery. These receptors were taken from a female donor with early-stage non-small cell lung cancer. Both conserved end residues are part of each CDR3. The D gene is left open where the match is weak. Size tells how often a clone was seen (once, few, many) or the class of an expanded clone, and some rows leave it out.

clone_size j_call v_call d_call cdr3_nt cdr3_aa
many TRBJ2-1 TRBV9 TRBD2 TGTGCCCGACGGAGCGGGGCCTACAATGAGCAGTTCTTC CARRSGAYNEQFF
many TRBJ2-3 TRBV28 TRBD1 TGTGCCAGCAGCAAGGGGGCCCCAGATACGCAGTATTTT CASSKGAPDTQYF
NA TRBJ2-7 TRBV10-1 TRBD2 TGCGCCAGCAGTGAGCTAGCGGGGGACTACGAGCAGTACTTC CASSELAGDYEQYF
NA TRBJ1-1 TRBV10-3 TRBD1 TGTGCCATCACCGGGGACAGGGGTGACACTGAAGCTTTCTTT CAITGDRGDTEAFF
many TRBJ2-2 TRBV28 NA TGTGCCAGCAGTTTCGGTAGGGGGGAGCTGTTTTTT CASSFGRGELFF
many TRBJ1-1 TRBV20-1 TRBD1 TGCAGTGCTTCAAGACAGGGTTTCAACACTGAAGCTTTCTTT CSASRQGFNTEAFF
few TRBJ1-1 TRBV29-1 NA TGCAGCGTTGATTCGGTAGGGGGGACTGAAGCTTTCTTT CSVDSVGGTEAFF
NA TRBJ1-1 TRBV29-1 NA TGCAGCGTTGAAGATCGCACCCGCACTGAAGCTTTCTTT CSVEDRTRTEAFF
many TRBJ2-7 TRBV11-2 NA TGTGCCAGCAGCTTATCACTAGTTGCGGACGAGCAGTACTTC CASSLSLVADEQYF
NA TRBJ1-1 TRBV20-1 NA TGCAGTGCTAGAGATAGCAGGGTGGGGGCCACTGAAGCTTTCTTT CSARDSRVGATEAFF
NA TRBJ2-2 TRBV20-1 NA TGCAGTGCTCGCCCGACGGGGCTTGGAGCCGGGGAGCTGTTTTTT CSARPTGLGAGELFF
many TRBJ1-2 TRBV4-3 NA TGCGCCAGCAGCCAAGACAGGGGACGATATGGCTACACCTTC CASSQDRGRYGYTF
NA TRBJ2-7 TRBV20-1 TRBD1 TGCAGTGCAGGGGACAGGAGCTCCTACGAGCAGTACTTC CSAGDRSSYEQYF
NA TRBJ2-6 TRBV24-1 TRBD1 TGTGCCACCAGTGACGGACAGGGGGCGCGTGGGGCCAACGTCCTGACTTTC CATSDGQGARGANVLTF
many TRBJ2-3 TRBV24-1 NA TGTGCCACCAGTGATTTGCGGACCCCGCGGGATACGCAGTATTTT CATSDLRTPRDTQYF
many TRBJ2-3 TRBV10-1 NA TGCGCCAGCAGTGATTCGGGCGAGTTTGAGCAGTATTTT CASSDSGEFEQYF
few TRBJ2-3 TRBV29-1 TRBD2 TGCAGCGTCATTCGGGCGGGGGGGCCTACAGATACGCAGTATTTT CSVIRAGGPTDTQYF
many TRBJ2-1 TRBV12-3/TRBV12-4 NA TGTGCCAGCAGTGGGCCGGTTAGATCTCTCTCCTACAATGAGCAGTTCTTC CASSGPVRSLSYNEQFF
few TRBJ1-5 TRBV6-2/TRBV6-3 NA TGTGCCAGCAGTTACTCGAGCGGTCAGGATCAGCCCCAGCATTTT CASSYSSGQDQPQHF
few TRBJ2-1 TRBV6-1 NA TGTGCCAGCGTGGTCCCAGGAACCTACAATGAGCAGTTCTTC CASVVPGTYNEQFF
NA TRBJ1-1 TRBV30 NA TGTGCCTGGGCCTCAGGCGCGAACACTGAAGCTTTCTTT CAWASGANTEAFF
NA TRBJ1-1 TRBV28 NA TGTGCCAGCAGTTTCGGAGAAGACAGCTCAACCCCTGAAGCTTTCTTT CASSFGEDSSTPEAFF
many TRBJ2-2 TRBV7-9 TRBD2 TGTGCCAGCATGACTAGCCCAACCGGGGAGCTGTTTTTT CASMTSPTGELFF
many TRBJ2-4 TRBV10-3 NA TGTGCCATCTATTCCGGGACTGGGGACATTCAGTACTTC CAIYSGTGDIQYF
many TRBJ2-5 TRBV4-1 NA TGCGCCAGCAGCCAACAAATAGTTCAAGAGACCCAGTACTTC CASSQQIVQETQYF
NA TRBJ1-1 TRBV5-1 TRBD1 TGCGCCAGCAGCCTGAGACAGGGGTCCATGAACACTGAAGCTTTCTTT CASSLRQGSMNTEAFF